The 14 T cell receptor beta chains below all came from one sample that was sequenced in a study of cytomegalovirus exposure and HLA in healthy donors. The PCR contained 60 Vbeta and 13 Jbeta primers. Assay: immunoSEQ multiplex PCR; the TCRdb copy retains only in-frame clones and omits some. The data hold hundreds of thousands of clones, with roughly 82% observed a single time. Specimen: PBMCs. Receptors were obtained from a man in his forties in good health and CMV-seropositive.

Here the CDR3 DNA reads TGTGCCAGTAGTGGGTCGGGATGGACTGAAGCTTTCTTT. Residues: CASSGSGWTEAFF. The chain has TRBV19 and TRBJ1-1, with unresolved D. Germline lookup yields CDR1 LNHDA and CDR2 SQIVND (reference sequence). V gave up 5 bases and J gave up 5 bases, with 12 bases separating them. The CDR3 is 13 amino acids.

CDR3 protein: CASSPLAGGADTQYF. In nucleotides, the CDR3 is TGCGCCAGCAGCCCACTAGCGGGAGGAGCAGATACGCAGTATTTT. The chain carries TRBV4-1 and TRBJ2-3, with 12 bases lining up with TRBD2. Per the germline V gene, CDR1 is MGHRA and CDR2 is YSYEKL. CDR3 length: 15 residues. V shed 4 bases, J shed 4 bases, and the junction held 3 bases outside the gene matches.

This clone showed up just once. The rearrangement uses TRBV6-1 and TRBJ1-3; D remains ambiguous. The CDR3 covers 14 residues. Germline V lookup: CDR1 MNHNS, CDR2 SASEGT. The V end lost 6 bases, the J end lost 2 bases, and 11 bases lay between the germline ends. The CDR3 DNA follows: TGTGCCAGCAGGCCCGAGGTCCCTGGAAACACCATATATTTT. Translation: CASRPEVPGNTIYF.

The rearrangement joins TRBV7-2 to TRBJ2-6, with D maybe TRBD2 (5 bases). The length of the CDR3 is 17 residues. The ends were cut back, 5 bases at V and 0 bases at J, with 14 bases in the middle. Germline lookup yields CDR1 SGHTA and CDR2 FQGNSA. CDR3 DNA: TGTGCCAGCAGCGGCCCCCACCGGGGCTCTGGGGCCAACGTCCTGACTTTC. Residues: CASSGPHRGSGANVLTF.

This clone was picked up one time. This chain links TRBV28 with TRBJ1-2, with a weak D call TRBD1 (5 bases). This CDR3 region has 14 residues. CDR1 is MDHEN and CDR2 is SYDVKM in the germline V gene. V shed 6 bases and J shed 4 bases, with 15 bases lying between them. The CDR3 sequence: CASSLIGVSYGYTF. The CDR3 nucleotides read TGTGCCAGCAGCCTTATAGGGGTCAGCTATGGCTACACCTTC.

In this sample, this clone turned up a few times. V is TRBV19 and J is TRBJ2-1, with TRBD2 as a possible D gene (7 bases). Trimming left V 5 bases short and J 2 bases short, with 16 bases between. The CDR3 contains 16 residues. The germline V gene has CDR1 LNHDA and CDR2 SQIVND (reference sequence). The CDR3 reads CASSWGGGGPYNEQFF. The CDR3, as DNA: TGTGCCAGTAGTTGGGGCGGGGGCGGACCCTACAATGAGCAGTTCTTC.

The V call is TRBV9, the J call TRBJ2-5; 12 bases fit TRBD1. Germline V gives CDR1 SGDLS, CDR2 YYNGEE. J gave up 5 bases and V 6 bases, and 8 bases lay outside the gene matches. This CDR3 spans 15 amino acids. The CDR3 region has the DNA TGTGCCAGCACCACCGGGACAGGGGGCAGGGAGACCCAGTACTTC. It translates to CASTTGTGGRETQYF.

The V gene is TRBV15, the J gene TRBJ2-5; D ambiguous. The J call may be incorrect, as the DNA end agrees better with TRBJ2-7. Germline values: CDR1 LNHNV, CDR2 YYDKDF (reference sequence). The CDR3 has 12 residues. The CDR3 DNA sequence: TGTGCCACCAGCAGAGCCCCCTACGAGCAGTACTTC. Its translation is CATSRAPYEQYF.

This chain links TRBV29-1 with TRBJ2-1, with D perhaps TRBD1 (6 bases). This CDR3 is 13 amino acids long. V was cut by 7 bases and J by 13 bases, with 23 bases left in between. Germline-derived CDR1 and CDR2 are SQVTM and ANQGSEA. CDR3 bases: TGCAGCGCTCAGGGGATAGCAGCGGAGATACAGTTCTTC. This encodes CSAQGIAAEIQFF.

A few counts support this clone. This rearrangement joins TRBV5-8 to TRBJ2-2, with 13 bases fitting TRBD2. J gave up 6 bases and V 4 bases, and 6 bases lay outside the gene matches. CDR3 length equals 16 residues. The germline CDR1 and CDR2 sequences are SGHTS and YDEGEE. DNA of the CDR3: TGTGCCAGCAGCCCGGGACTAGCGGGGCTCTCCGGGGAGCTGTTTTTT. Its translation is CASSPGLAGLSGELFF.

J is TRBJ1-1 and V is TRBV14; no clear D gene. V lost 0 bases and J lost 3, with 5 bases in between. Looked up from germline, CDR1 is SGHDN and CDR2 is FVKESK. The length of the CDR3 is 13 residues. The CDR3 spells CASSQELDTEAFF. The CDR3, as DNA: TGTGCCAGCAGCCAAGAACTGGACACTGAAGCTTTCTTT.

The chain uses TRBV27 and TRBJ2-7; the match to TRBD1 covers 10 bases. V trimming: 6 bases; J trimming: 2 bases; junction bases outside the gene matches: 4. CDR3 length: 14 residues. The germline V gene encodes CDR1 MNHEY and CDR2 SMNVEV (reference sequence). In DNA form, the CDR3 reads TGTGCCAGCAGGAGGGACAGGGGCGCCTACGAGCAGTACTTC. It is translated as CASRRDRGAYEQYF.

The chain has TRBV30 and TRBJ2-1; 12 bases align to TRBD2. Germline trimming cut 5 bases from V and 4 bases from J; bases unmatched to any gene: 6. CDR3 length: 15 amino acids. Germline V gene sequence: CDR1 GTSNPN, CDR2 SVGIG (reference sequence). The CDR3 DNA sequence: TGTGCCTGGGAAAGAGGACTAGCGGGATACAATGAGCAGTTCTTC. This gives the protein CAWERGLAGYNEQFF.

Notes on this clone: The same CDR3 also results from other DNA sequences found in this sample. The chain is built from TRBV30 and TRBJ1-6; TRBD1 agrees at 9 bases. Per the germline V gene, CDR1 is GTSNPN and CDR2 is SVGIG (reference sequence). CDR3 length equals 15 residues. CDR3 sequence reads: CAYGTGRGSNSPLHF. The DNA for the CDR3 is TGTGCTTACGGGACAGGGAGAGGTTCGAATTCACCCCTCCACTTT.